Sequencing of this T cell receptor beta chain was carried out in a study of blood T cell repertoires in COVID-19. Study context: COVID-19 samples collected from the United States, Italy and Spain covered acute and convalescent phases. PBMCs, B-cell-depleted T cells, or T cells were the source of the cDNA or gDNA that made up the material.

Original data processing: How many nucleated cells were present was estimated from reference gene primer amplification. The data were produced by immunoSEQ multiplex PCR, yet TCRdb's version contains in-frame clones alone and is incomplete. Clone size and V and J calls were adopted from that table, with D and trimming inferred from the DNA. Here the sample spans about 130,000 clones, under 85% being singletons. Input material: peripheral blood. This sequence originates from a man in his sixties with acute or convalescent COVID-19.

CDR3 amino acids: CSVDSTARANYGYTF. The CDR3 nucleotides are TGCAGCGTTGATTCGACAGCGCGAGCTAACTATGGCTACACCTTC. The rearrangement links TRBV29-1 to TRBJ1-2; a weak D match, TRBD1 (5 bases). V lost 3 bases to trimming and J lost 0 bases, with 14 bases between them. The CDR3 loop spans 15 amino acids. Germline assignment: CDR1 SQVTM and CDR2 ANQGSEA.